The clone carrying this TCR beta chain has only a few counts. As yet, its antigen is unknown. This sample is part of a study of cytomegalovirus exposure and HLA in healthy donors. Findings of the study overall: Both high specificity and high sensitivity reportedly marked the classifier's diagnosis of cytomegalovirus status.

At sampling all donors were nominally healthy, likely with unrecorded immune exposures. 13 Jbeta primers and 60 Vbeta primers were used for the PCR. Profiling relied on immunoSEQ multiplex PCR, and the TCRdb table lists in-frame clones only, not all of them. Of about 140,000 clones detected, roughly 80% appear once; the ten largest clones hold under 2%. This CDR3 has 15 residues. Germline V gene lookup returns CDR1 SGHRS and CDR2 YFSETQ. V trimming: 4 bases; J trimming: 4 bases; junction bases outside the gene matches: 9. What was sequenced was PBMCs. The origin of this receptor is a woman in her thirties or forties in good health and CMV-seronegative. The V and J genes are TRBV5-1 and TRBJ1-1; TRBD1 matches 8 bases. The CDR3 spells CASSGGGQVRTEAFF. The CDR3 nucleotides read TGCGCCAGCAGCGGGGGGGGACAGGTTCGCACTGAAGCTTTCTTT.